The 27 T cell receptor beta chains listed next were all sequenced from one sample in a study of cytomegalovirus exposure and HLA in healthy donors. The primer mix had 60 Vbeta and 13 Jbeta primers. Profiling relied on immunoSEQ multiplex PCR, and the TCRdb table lists in-frame clones only, not all of them. The sample has some 150,000 clones, 65% to 85% seen once. Sequenced material: PBMCs. Receptor source: a woman younger than 35 in good health and CMV-seronegative.

This rearrangement joins TRBV7-8 to TRBJ1-3; D is perhaps TRBD1 (5 bases). This CDR3 region has 16 residues. In germline, CDR1 is SGHVS, CDR2 FQNEAQ. Deletions cut 8 bases from V and 6 bases from J, with 23 bases between. CDR3 residues: CASSPGGSRPENTIYF. CDR3 in DNA: TGTGCCAGCTCGCCGGGGGGTTCCAGACCTGAAAACACCATATATTTT.

The CDR3 sequence is CASSRTGFDEQFF. CDR3 bases: TGTGCCAGCAGTCGGACAGGGTTCGATGAGCAGTTCTTC. The rearrangement joins TRBV28 to TRBJ2-1, with 8 bases identical to TRBD1. Germline V gives CDR1 MDHEN, CDR2 SYDVKM. The V gene end was trimmed by 5 bases and the J gene end by 8 bases; junction bases not matched to a gene: 5. The CDR3 has 13 residues.

This sequence joins TRBV6-1 and TRBJ2-7, with 8 bases lining up with TRBD2. Germline V gene data show CDR1 as MNHNS and CDR2 as SASEGT. The CDR3 contains 15 residues. The V gene end was trimmed by 4 bases and the J gene end by 2 bases; junction bases not matched to a gene: 7. CDR3 bases: TGTGCCAGCAGTGTCCAAGCGGGGGAGACCTACGAGCAGTACTTC. This translates into CASSVQAGETYEQYF.

This clone was detected only once. V is TRBV6-1 and J is TRBJ2-5, with 7 bases fitting TRBD2. Near its end, the DNA agrees better with TRBJ2-7, so the J call may be wrong. Germline loops: CDR1 MNHNS, CDR2 SASEGT. The CDR3 extends over 14 amino acids. For the CDR3, the DNA is TGTGCCAGCAGGGGGGGGAGGGTCCCCTACGAGCAGTACTTC. It yields the protein CASRGGRVPYEQYF.

The chain has TRBV30 and TRBJ1-5, with 8 bases fitting TRBD1. This CDR3 contains 16 residues. The V gene's germline CDR1 is GTSNPN and CDR2 SVGIG (reference sequence). With 2 bases clipped from V and 7 bases from J, the junction kept 13 bases outside the gene matches. The DNA for the CDR3 is TGTGCCTGGAGTCCAATGGACAGGGTGGCAGGACAGCCCCAGCATTTT. It is translated as CAWSPMDRVAGQPQHF.

The V gene is TRBV28, the J gene TRBJ2-5, with 7 bases fitting TRBD1. Germline CDR1 and CDR2: MDHEN and SYDVKM. The CDR3 runs 16 residues. V shed 4 bases, J shed 2 bases, and the junction held 10 bases outside the gene matches. This chain's CDR3 is CASSSTGSMGQETQYF. CDR3 in DNA: TGTGCCAGCAGTTCGACAGGGTCAATGGGACAAGAGACCCAGTACTTC.

The rearrangement links TRBV6-5 to TRBJ1-1; D remains unclear. Germline V CDR1 and CDR2: MNHEY, SVGAGI. The V end was cut by 0 bases, the J end by 1 base, with 9 bases between. The CDR3 extends over 15 amino acids. In DNA, the CDR3 is TGTGCCAGCAGTTACTCCCCCAACGGGAACACTGAAGCTTTCTTT. It encodes CASSYSPNGNTEAFF.

This chain uses TRBV28 with TRBJ2-3; 7 nucleotides align to TRBD2. With 3 bases clipped from V and 1 base from J, the junction kept 7 bases outside the gene matches. Germline V lookup: CDR1 MDHEN, CDR2 SYDVKM. The CDR3 has 16 residues. DNA of the CDR3: TGTGCCAGCAGTTTGATGGGGGGGAGAGGCACAGATACGCAGTATTTT. It encodes CASSLMGGRGTDTQYF.

V and J are TRBV5-1 and TRBJ1-1; 9 bases map to TRBD1. V lost 4 bases and J lost 5; bases outside the gene matches: 18. The germline V gene encodes CDR1 SGHRS and CDR2 YFSETQ. This CDR3 has 18 amino acids. As DNA, the CDR3 is TGCGCCAGCAGCGTGAGCTTTCAAGGACAGGGGCTGGGGACTGAAGCTTTCTTT. It specifies CASSVSFQGQGLGTEAFF.

This chain connects TRBV6-5 to TRBJ2-7; a weak D match, TRBD2 (5 bases). V lost 8 bases, J lost 7 bases, and 15 bases lay in between. From germline, CDR1 is MNHEY and CDR2 SVGAGI. This CDR3 region has 12 residues. The CDR3 is CASARTSEEQYF. CDR3 nucleotides: TGTGCCAGCGCTAGGACTTCGGAGGAGCAGTACTTC.

The V call is TRBV18, the J call TRBJ2-1; D possibly corresponds to TRBD2 (5 bases). CDR1 is KGHSH and CDR2 is LQKENI in the germline V gene. Trimming took 5 bases from V and 3 from J, leaving 20 bases between them. The CDR3 is 17 amino acids. In DNA, the CDR3 is TGTGCCAGCTCAGCCGTACCGGGCGAGCGGAACTACAATGAGCAGTTCTTC. Translated: CASSAVPGERNYNEQFF.

This rearrangement joins TRBV18 to TRBJ1-1; D possibly corresponds to TRBD1 (5 bases). This CDR3 is 15 amino acids long. CDR1 is KGHSH and CDR2 is LQKENI in the germline V gene. V lost 1 base and J lost 1, with 10 bases in between. The DNA of the CDR3 is TGTGCCAGCTCACCACGAGACAGACAGAACACTGAAGCTTTCTTT. Its translation: CASSPRDRQNTEAFF. Variable domain in full (rest from reference TRBV18 and TRBJ1-1): NAGVMQNPRHLVRRRGQEARLRCSPMKGHSHVYWYRQLPEEGLKFMVYLQKENIIDESGMPKERFSAEFPKEGPSILRIQQVVRGDSAAYFCASSPRDRQNTEAFFGQGTRLTVV.

The J gene is TRBJ2-7, the V gene TRBV19, with 10 bases identical to TRBD2. The germline V gene encodes CDR1 LNHDA and CDR2 SQIVND (reference sequence). V shed 9 bases and J 2 bases; nucleotides not matched to a gene: 10. CDR3 size: 15 residues. Written as DNA, the CDR3 is TGTGCCAGCCGTCAAACCGGGACTAGCGCCTACGAGCAGTACTTC. Amino acid sequence: CASRQTGTSAYEQYF. Supplemented by reference TRBV19 and TRBJ2-7, the full variable domain reads DGGITQSPKYLFRKEGQNVTLSCEQNLNHDAMYWYRQDPGQGLRLIYYSQIVNDFQKGDIAEGYSVSREKKESFPLTVTSAQKNPTAFYLCASRQTGTSAYEQYFGPGTRLTVT.

The V gene is TRBV28, the J gene TRBJ2-7; no firm D call. The germline V and J ends were trimmed by 6 bases and 3 bases, with 9 bases remaining between them. The CDR3 covers 12 residues. CDR1 MDHEN and CDR2 SYDVKM come from the germline V gene. The CDR3 region is CASSPGYYEQYF. CDR3 DNA sequence: TGTGCCAGCAGCCCCGGGTACTACGAGCAGTACTTC.

The chain employs TRBV5-1 and TRBJ1-2, with D possibly matching TRBD1 (6 bases). This CDR3 region has 14 residues. Germline CDR1 and CDR2: SGHRS and YFSETQ. V dropped 6 bases and J dropped 7 bases, with 19 bases sitting between them. CDR3 DNA sequence: TGCGCCAGCAAAGAGGGCCAGGGGTTTGGTGGCTACACCTTC. This translates into CASKEGQGFGGYTF.

For the CDR3, the DNA is TGTGCCAGCAGCTTCGGGGGGAACACTGAAGCTTTCTTT. Residues: CASSFGGNTEAFF. The V call is TRBV7-9, the J call TRBJ1-1, with TRBD1 as a possible D gene (5 bases). The germline V gene has CDR1 SEHNR and CDR2 FQNEAQ (reference sequence). The CDR3 is 13 residues long. Trimming took off 3 bases at V and 1 base at J, with 6 bases between the two ends.

The chain joins TRBV28 to TRBJ1-1; D call uncertain. This CDR3 spans 12 amino acids. Germline lookup yields CDR1 MDHEN and CDR2 SYDVKM. Trimming took 2 bases from V and 11 from J, leaving 12 bases between them. The CDR3 DNA reads TGTGCCAGCAGTTTAGCAACAGTTGGGGCTTTCTTT. This sequence encodes CASSLATVGAFF.

V and J are TRBV5-1 and TRBJ2-7, with 9 bases lining up with TRBD2. Trimming took 0 bases from V and 2 from J; bases not matched to a gene: 6. The germline gives CDR1 SGHRS, CDR2 YFSETQ. The CDR3 length is 16 residues. The CDR3 loop is CASSLEPAGGPYEQYF. In nucleotides, the CDR3 is TGCGCCAGCAGCTTGGAGCCAGCGGGGGGCCCCTACGAGCAGTACTTC.

The gene calls are TRBV15 and TRBJ2-7; D might be TRBD1 (5 bases). Germline V CDR1 and CDR2: LNHNV, YYDKDF (reference sequence). The CDR3 sequence is 17 residues long. The ends were cut back, 2 bases at V and 3 bases at J, with 20 bases in the middle. The CDR3 here is CATSRFSRFGRDYEQYF. CDR3 DNA sequence: TGTGCCACCAGCAGATTTAGTCGGTTTGGCAGGGACTACGAGCAGTACTTC. Variable domain in full (rest from reference TRBV15 and TRBJ2-7): DAMVIQNPRYQVTQFGKPVTLSCSQTLNHNVMYWYQQKSSQAPKLLFHYYDKDFNNEADTPDNFQSRRPNTSFCFLDIRSPGLGDTAMYLCATSRFSRFGRDYEQYFGPGTRLTVT.

The chain uses TRBV5-5 and TRBJ1-6; D is ambiguous. CDR1 and CDR2 (germline): SGHKS, YYEKEE (reference sequence). The V end lost 1 base, the J end lost 4 bases, and 12 bases lay between the germline ends. The CDR3 has 16 residues. CDR3 residues: CASSLLWQEYNSPLHF. The CDR3 nucleotides read TGTGCCAGCAGCTTGTTATGGCAAGAATATAATTCACCCCTCCACTTT.

J is TRBJ2-3 and V is TRBV11-2, with 8 bases that match TRBD2. The CDR3 consists of 18 residues. Germline CDR1 reads SGHAT; CDR2 reads FQNNGV. With 1 base clipped from V and 5 bases from J, the junction kept 14 bases outside the gene matches. CDR3: CASSLGPGSGGSKDTQYF. The CDR3 coding sequence is TGTGCCAGCAGCTTAGGGCCTGGGAGCGGGGGATCAAAAGATACGCAGTATTTT.

The chain is built from TRBV7-9 and TRBJ1-2; TRBD1 matches 11 bases. Germline CDR1 and CDR2: SEHNR and FQNEAQ (reference sequence). The V segment lost 5 bases and the J segment 3 bases; nucleotides outside the gene matches: 8. The CDR3 is 16 amino acids. The CDR3 reads CASSPLPGQGDYGYTF. The DNA of the CDR3 is TGTGCCAGCAGCCCTCTCCCGGGACAGGGGGACTATGGCTACACCTTC.

The V and J genes are TRBV5-8 and TRBJ1-3; 9 bases agree with TRBD1. J lost 1 base, V lost 5 bases, and 7 bases had no gene match. The CDR3 extends over 16 amino acids. Germline CDR1 is SGHTS and CDR2 is YDEGEE. The DNA of the CDR3 is TGTGCCAGCAGACCACAGGGGGCGGAATCTGGAAACACCATATATTTT. Its protein is CASRPQGAESGNTIYF.

This clone occurred once. The chain recombines TRBV18 with TRBJ2-4, with TRBD1 matching over 8 bases. Germline V gene lookup returns CDR1 KGHSH and CDR2 LQKENI. The CDR3 consists of 15 residues. Trimming at V came to 3 bases and at J to 2 bases, leaving 3 bases not matched to a gene. The CDR3 DNA sequence: TGTGCCAGCTCACCCGGGACAGGCACCAAAAACATTCAGTACTTC. Translation gives CASSPGTGTKNIQYF.

Of note for this clone: Its ends do not fully match the called genes, so a read error is possible. The chain carries TRBV4-1 and TRBJ2-7, with D unclear. CDR3 length equals 14 residues. CDR1 and CDR2 from the germline V gene are MGHRA and YSYEKL. The CDR3, as DNA: TGTGCCAGCAGCCAAGATCCCAACTACTACGAGCAGTACTTC. Protein: CASSQDPNYYEQYF.

The chain employs TRBV6-5 and TRBJ1-4; D perhaps matches TRBD1 (6 bases). CDR3 size: 14 residues. Germline CDR1 reads MNHEY; CDR2 reads SVGAGI. V dropped 6 bases and J dropped 8 bases, with 16 bases sitting between them. The CDR3 DNA follows: TGTGCCAGCAGGGGTTCAGGGGATTGGGAAAAACTGTTTTTT. It encodes CASRGSGDWEKLFF.

The chain joins TRBV5-1 to TRBJ2-7; unclear D gene. This CDR3 is 13 amino acids long. V lost 2 bases and J 1 base, leaving 7 bases between the germline ends. Germline CDR1 SGHRS, CDR2 YFSETQ. The CDR3 reads CASSFHGSYEQYF. CDR3 nucleotides: TGCGCCAGCAGCTTTCACGGTTCCTACGAGCAGTACTTC.